The 18 T cell receptor beta chains listed next were all sequenced from one sample in a study of CD8+ T cells in alopecia areata. Those with alopecia areata gave lesional scalp punch biopsies and peripheral blood. RNA was isolated and reverse transcribed to cDNA, the sequencing template. The table came from immunoSEQ multiplex PCR; TCRdb's copy has only in-frame clones and leaves some out. The sample consists of 12,000 or so clones, just over 55% of them appearing once. Sequencing used skin. These receptors all come from a human donor with alopecia areata.

The chain has TRBV28 and TRBJ2-7; 12 bases line up with TRBD2. CDR3 length: 15 amino acids. Looked up from germline, CDR1 is MDHEN and CDR2 is SYDVKM. Trimming took 6 bases from V and 8 from J; bases not matched to a gene: 11. The CDR3 loop is CASRSLLAGGQQQYF. The DNA of the CDR3 is TGTGCCAGCAGATCGCTTCTAGCGGGGGGGCAACAGCAGTACTTC.

The chain employs TRBV29-1 and TRBJ2-2; 7 positions match TRBD1. Germline lookup yields CDR1 SQVTM and CDR2 ANQGSEA. Losses at the gene ends were 1 base for V and 8 bases for J; bases not matched to a gene: 7. This CDR3 is built from 14 residues. In nucleotides, the CDR3 is TGCAGCGTTGAAGCGAAGGGGGCTCAAGGGGAGCTGTTTTTT. Encoded protein: CSVEAKGAQGELFF.

The chain uses TRBV27 and TRBJ1-1; D remains ambiguous. This CDR3 contains 13 residues. Germline values: CDR1 MNHEY, CDR2 SMNVEV (reference sequence). The V and J ends lost 5 bases and 4 bases respectively, with 11 bases between them. The CDR3 DNA reads as TGTGCCAGCAGTCCTGCTCACCGCACTGAAGCTTTCTTT. Its protein product is CASSPAHRTEAFF.

V and J are TRBV2 and TRBJ1-1, with TRBD1 matching 10 bases. The germline CDR1 and CDR2 sequences are SNHLY and FYNNEI. V shed 8 bases, J shed 12 bases, and the junction held 6 bases outside the gene matches. The CDR3 is 11 amino acids. The chain's CDR3 is CASDRQGASFF. The DNA of the CDR3 is TGTGCCAGCGACAGACAGGGGGCTTCTTTCTTT.

This clone was seen only once. The gene calls are TRBV2 and TRBJ2-5; no definite D call. Trimming pared 5 bases from V and 5 bases from J, leaving 15 bases between. CDR3 length equals 14 residues. Germline V gene sequence: CDR1 SNHLY, CDR2 FYNNEI. The CDR3 region has the DNA TGTGCCAGCAGTCCCCCCCCCATGGGGGAGACCCAGTACTTC. This translates into CASSPPPMGETQYF.

This clone was detected only a few times. The rearrangement links TRBV7-2 to TRBJ2-7; 10 nucleotides align to TRBD1. There are 14 residues in the CDR3. Per the germline V gene, CDR1 is SGHTA and CDR2 is FQGNSA. J gave up 6 bases and V 5 bases, and 7 bases lay outside the gene matches. The CDR3 nucleotides read TGTGCCAGCAGCCTGAAGGGGACAGGGGTCGAGCAGTACTTC. Protein product: CASSLKGTGVEQYF.

The chain joins TRBV29-1 to TRBJ2-2; possibly TRBD1 for D (6 bases). The CDR3 contains 11 residues. Germline CDR1 reads SQVTM; CDR2 reads ANQGSEA. Between the trimmed V and J ends, which lost 7 bases and 3 bases, there was a span of 6 bases. CDR3 bases: TGCAGCGGACAGGACACCGGGGAGCTGTTTTTT. This gives the protein CSGQDTGELFF.

The V gene is TRBV11-3, the J gene TRBJ2-1; either TRBD1 or TRBD2 may supply D (5 bases each). The CDR3 length is 16 residues. Germline-derived CDR1 and CDR2 are SGHNT and YENEEA. V was shortened by 1 base and J by 3 bases, with 13 bases between the two germline ends. The CDR3 bases are TGTGCCAGCAGCTTAGGGGGGATGGGGAGCTACAATGAGCAGTTCTTC. Translated: CASSLGGMGSYNEQFF. Looking up the rest from reference TRBV11-3 and TRBJ2-1 gives the full variable domain: EAGVVQSPRYKIIEKKQPVAFWCNPISGHNTLYWYLQNLGQGPELLIRYENEEAVDDSQLPKDRFSAERLKGVDSTLKIQPAELGDSAVYLCASSLGGMGSYNEQFFGPGTRLTVL.

In DNA form, the CDR3 reads TGTGCCTGGAGTGTACTTGGAGTTAACTATGGCTACACCTTC. Amino acids: CAWSVLGVNYGYTF. The chain combines TRBV30 with TRBJ1-2, with no clear D. V lost 0 bases to trimming and J lost 1 base, with 9 bases between them. This CDR3 region has 14 residues. Germline V lookup: CDR1 GTSNPN, CDR2 SVGIG (reference sequence).

The chain carries TRBV27 and TRBJ2-3, with a tentative D call TRBD1 (6 bases). Germline loops: CDR1 MNHEY, CDR2 SMNVEV (reference sequence). The CDR3 spans 13 residues. The V end lost 5 bases, the J end lost 6 bases, and 12 bases lay between the germline ends. Here the CDR3 DNA reads TGTGCCAGCAGTATACAGGGCTACGATACGCAGTATTTT. Translation: CASSIQGYDTQYF.

V usage is TRBV9 and J usage is TRBJ2-7, with D perhaps TRBD2 (5 bases). Trimming took off 0 bases at V and 3 bases at J, with 22 bases between the two ends. Germline V gene data show CDR1 as SGDLS and CDR2 as YYNGEE. The CDR3 consists of 18 residues. This CDR3 is CASSVDASGGSFRYEQYF. CDR3 bases: TGTGCCAGCAGCGTAGATGCGAGTGGAGGTTCGTTCCGCTACGAGCAGTACTTC.

This clone occurred a few times. The chain is built from TRBV5-1 and TRBJ2-3; TRBD1 might be the D (5 bases). Trimming shortened V by 0 bases and J by 5 bases, and 13 bases separated the two germline ends. The CDR3 is 15 amino acids. CDR1 is SGHRS and CDR2 is YFSETQ in the germline V gene. CDR3: CASSLAWGRKDTQYF. CDR3 nucleotides: TGCGCCAGCAGCTTGGCTTGGGGCAGGAAAGATACGCAGTATTTT.

The CDR3 nucleotides read TGCGCCAGCAGACAGTCTAGCGCACACACAGATACGCAGTATTTT. Its protein product is CASRQSSAHTDTQYF. The V and J genes are TRBV5-1 and TRBJ2-3, with a weak D call TRBD2 (6 bases). Trimming shortened V by 5 bases and J by 2 bases, and 15 bases separated the two germline ends. The CDR3 runs to 15 residues. CDR1 is SGHRS and CDR2 is YFSETQ in the germline V gene.

The rearrangement uses TRBV11-2 and TRBJ2-7; D gene ambiguous. In germline, CDR1 is SGHAT, CDR2 FQNNGV. V was clipped by 5 bases and J by 7 bases, with 12 bases between them. This CDR3 region has 12 residues. DNA of the CDR3: TGTGCCAGCAGCCTTCCCTCCCCGGAGCAGTACTTC. It yields the protein CASSLPSPEQYF.

This sequence joins TRBV27 and TRBJ2-6, with no clear D. The germline CDR1 and CDR2 sequences are MNHEY and SMNVEV (reference sequence). CDR3 length equals 15 residues. Trimming cost V 5 bases and J 0 bases, with 8 bases left between them. CDR3 sequence (DNA): TGTGCCAGCAGTACTATTAACTCTGGGGCCAACGTCCTGACTTTC. This encodes CASSTINSGANVLTF.

The chain has TRBV21-1 and TRBJ2-3; TRBD2, the D gene given by the table, was not confirmed from the DNA. TRBV21-1 corresponds to a pseudogene. The CDR3 has 15 amino acids. The CDR3 DNA is TGTGCCAGCAGCAAAGTTAAGCGTTCCACAGATACGCAGTATTTT. It is translated as CASSKVKRSTDTQYF.

The chain recombines TRBV18 with TRBJ2-3, with 8 positions matching TRBD1. The V segment lost 3 bases and the J segment 0 bases; nucleotides outside the gene matches: 11. The CDR3 extends over 18 amino acids. Germline V gene data show CDR1 as KGHSH and CDR2 as LQKENI. This CDR3 reads CASSPGWTGKTSTDTQYF. The CDR3 DNA reads as TGTGCCAGCTCACCCGGATGGACAGGGAAGACTAGCACAGATACGCAGTATTTT.

The rearrangement links TRBV11-2 to TRBJ1-2, with D maybe TRBD1 (5 bases). With 4 bases removed from V and 1 base from J, the gap between germline ends came to 10 bases. The CDR3 is 14 amino acids. Looked up from germline, CDR1 is SGHAT and CDR2 is FQNNGV. The CDR3 DNA follows: TGTGCCAGCAGCTCCGCAGGGCTTAACTATGGCTACACCTTC. It translates to CASSSAGLNYGYTF.